One and the same sample provided the 27 T cell receptor beta chains below, sequenced in a study of T cell responses to AZD1222 COVID-19 vaccine. Here immunoSEQ multiplex PCR was the method, and the copy in TCRdb shows in-frame clones only, minus some. The data contain roughly 190,000 clones, around 90% of them seen just once; the ten biggest clones take up approximately 4%. The input for sequencing was peripheral blood, taken 28 days after the second dose of the MenACWY control vaccine. Source of these receptors: an adult who received the MenACWY meningococcal vaccine as a control.

The chain employs TRBV28 and TRBJ1-4; 7 nucleotides agree with TRBD1. The CDR3 loop spans 14 amino acids. V shed 6 bases, J shed 5 bases, and the junction held 6 bases outside the gene matches. The germline V gene encodes CDR1 MDHEN and CDR2 SYDVKM. Written as DNA, the CDR3 is TGTGCCAGCAGACGCCTGGGACAGAATGAAAAACTGTTTTTT. It encodes CASRRLGQNEKLFF.

This chain uses TRBV9 with TRBJ1-3; the match to TRBD1 covers 8 bases. V lost 4 bases to trimming and J lost 4 bases; unmatched junction nucleotides: 7. The CDR3 spans 15 residues. Germline CDR1 SGDLS, CDR2 YYNGEE. This CDR3 is CASSTLDRVGNTIYF. The CDR3 DNA sequence: TGTGCCAGCAGCACCTTGGACAGGGTCGGAAACACCATATATTTT.

The V and J genes are TRBV29-1 and TRBJ1-5; 10 nucleotides match TRBD1. CDR3 length: 13 amino acids. CDR1 and CDR2 from the germline V gene are SQVTM and ANQGSEA. The J segment lost 6 bases and the V segment lost 7 bases, leaving 6 bases of the junction unmatched. The CDR3 coding sequence is TGCAGCGCCGGGACAGGGGCTGCTCAGCCCCAGCATTTT. Protein sequence: CSAGTGAAQPQHF.

This chain connects TRBV4-1 to TRBJ1-6, with a tentative D call TRBD1 (6 bases). This CDR3 has 18 amino acids. V was pared by 1 base and J by 4 bases, with 17 bases between. Germline values: CDR1 MGHRA, CDR2 YSYEKL. CDR3 sequence (DNA): TGCGCCAGCAGCCAAGGATTTGGGGCCAGGGGTTATAATTCACCCCTCCACTTT. Encoded protein: CASSQGFGARGYNSPLHF.

The CDR3 DNA reads TGTGCCAGCAGTCCCTCTCCGGGGGGAACCTACAATGAGCAGTTCTTC. Protein: CASSPSPGGTYNEQFF. V usage is TRBV27 and J usage is TRBJ2-1; 7 nucleotides agree with TRBD2. CDR1 MNHEY and CDR2 SMNVEV come from the germline V gene (reference sequence). CDR3 length equals 16 residues. After removal of 5 bases from V and 2 bases from J, the junction contained 9 bases not matched to a gene.

This chain joins TRBV19 and TRBJ2-2; TRBD2 matches at 11 bases. This CDR3 comprises 14 residues. Losses at the gene ends were 5 bases for V and 8 bases for J; bases not matched to a gene: 4. Per the germline V gene, CDR1 is LNHDA and CDR2 is SQIVND (reference sequence). DNA of the CDR3: TGTGCCAGTAGTGCGACTAGCGGGATGGGGGAGCTGTTTTTT. This translates into CASSATSGMGELFF.

The chain recombines TRBV19 with TRBJ1-1; the match to TRBD1 covers 7 bases. Per the germline V gene, CDR1 is LNHDA and CDR2 is SQIVND (reference sequence). CDR3 size: 14 residues. The V and J ends lost 4 bases and 1 base, in that order; junction bases with no gene match: 3. The CDR3 DNA follows: TGTGCCAGTAGTAGGGACAGACCGAACACTGAAGCTTTCTTT. Its protein is CASSRDRPNTEAFF. The full variable domain, rest sourced from reference TRBV19 and TRBJ1-1, is DGGITQSPKYLFRKEGQNVTLSCEQNLNHDAMYWYRQDPGQGLRLIYYSQIVNDFQKGDIAEGYSVSREKKESFPLTVTSAQKNPTAFYLCASSRDRPNTEAFFGQGTRLTVV.

The J gene is TRBJ2-2, the V gene TRBV9; possibly TRBD2 for D (5 bases). V was trimmed by 0 bases and J by 4 bases, leaving 10 bases between them. CDR1 and CDR2 from the germline V gene are SGDLS and YYNGEE. This CDR3 spans 15 amino acids. CDR3 sequence (DNA): TGTGCCAGCAGCGTAGGAGGGCCGTCCACCGGGGAGCTGTTTTTT. Translated: CASSVGGPSTGELFF. Combining the CDR3 with reference TRBV9 and TRBJ2-2 gives the whole variable domain DSGVTQTPKHLITATGQRVTLRCSPRSGDLSVYWYQQSLDQGLQFLIQYYNGEERAKGNILERFSAQQFPDLHSELNLSSLELGDSALYFCASSVGGPSTGELFFGEGSRLTVL.

This clone came up once. This chain uses TRBV27 with TRBJ2-1; 11 nucleotides agree with TRBD2. The CDR3 has 17 amino acids. V lost 4 bases, J lost 3 bases, and 8 bases stayed unmatched. Germline CDR1 MNHEY, CDR2 SMNVEV (reference sequence). Written as DNA, the CDR3 is TGTGCCAGCAGTTCGATTATACTAGCGGGAGACTACAATGAGCAGTTCTTC. Encoded protein: CASSSIILAGDYNEQFF.

The rearrangement links TRBV4-1 to TRBJ2-2; D not resolved. Germline CDR1 and CDR2: MGHRA and YSYEKL. The CDR3 runs to 15 residues. V shed 2 bases and J shed 6 bases, with 13 bases lying between them. For the CDR3, the DNA is TGCGCCAGCAGCCAAAGGCCCGTAGATCCCGGGGAGCTGTTTTTT. As protein: CASSQRPVDPGELFF.

The rearrangement links TRBV28 to TRBJ1-1; D is possibly TRBD1 (5 bases). Trimming stripped 3 bases from V and 0 bases from J, with 14 bases between. The length of the CDR3 is 16 residues. Germline-derived CDR1 and CDR2 are MDHEN and SYDVKM. The CDR3 DNA sequence: TGTGCCAGCAGTTTGTACAGGCGACCCATGAACACTGAAGCTTTCTTT. Protein product: CASSLYRRPMNTEAFF.

The genes are TRBV6-5 and TRBJ1-5; D is ambiguous. The CDR3 consists of 14 residues. V was clipped by 4 bases and J by 7 bases, with 14 bases between them. Germline CDR1 reads MNHEY; CDR2 reads SVGAGI. The CDR3: CASSSLSGGQPQHF. The DNA of the CDR3 is TGTGCCAGCAGTTCCCTTTCCGGTGGACAGCCCCAGCATTTT.

The V call is TRBV7-6, the J call TRBJ1-1; D ambiguous. Trimming pared 1 base from V and 8 bases from J, leaving 11 bases between. The CDR3 has 13 amino acids. Per the germline V gene, CDR1 is SGHVS and CDR2 is FNYEAQ. The DNA of the CDR3 is TGTGCCAGCAGCTTAGGACGGCGCGGGGAAGCTTTCTTT. This translates into CASSLGRRGEAFF.

V usage is TRBV6-2 or TRBV6-3 and J usage is TRBJ2-2, with 7 bases matching TRBD1. CDR3 length equals 13 residues. Germline V CDR1 and CDR2: MNHEY, SVGEGT. The V gene end was trimmed by 2 bases and the J gene end by 6 bases; junction bases not matched to a gene: 0. As DNA, the CDR3 is TGTGCCAGCAGTTACCAGGGGGCCGGGGAGCTGTTTTTT. This gives the protein CASSYQGAGELFF.

The rearrangement links TRBV9 to TRBJ1-5; the match to TRBD1 covers 9 bases. CDR3 length: 14 amino acids. After removal of 2 bases from V and 7 bases from J, the junction contained 4 bases not matched to a gene. From germline, CDR1 is SGDLS and CDR2 YYNGEE. As DNA, the CDR3 is TGTGCCAGCAGCGTGGGACAGGGAGGGCAGCCCCAGCATTTT. This sequence encodes CASSVGQGGQPQHF.

The chain has TRBV27 and TRBJ1-4; perhaps TRBD1 as D (5 bases). This CDR3 has 14 residues. The germline V gene has CDR1 MNHEY and CDR2 SMNVEV (reference sequence). V lost 6 bases to trimming and J lost 5 bases, with 13 bases between them. In DNA form, the CDR3 reads TGTGCCAGCAGGGGGCTGCAAATGAATGAAAAACTGTTTTTT. It is translated as CASRGLQMNEKLFF.

This clone was counted between two and nine times. The chain joins TRBV7-2 to TRBJ1-2, with D perhaps TRBD1 (5 bases). The V gene's germline CDR1 is SGHTA and CDR2 FQGNSA. The CDR3 covers 16 residues. Trimming removed 6 bases at V and 6 bases at J, with 23 bases between. As DNA, the CDR3 is TGTGCCAGCAGTCCAGACCCGGGACGGGCTCTGGATGGCTACACCTTC. Amino acid sequence: CASSPDPGRALDGYTF. The variable domain in full, completed from reference TRBV7-2 and TRBJ1-2, reads GAGVSQSPSNKVTEKGKDVELRCDPISGHTALYWYRQSLGQGLEFLIYFQGNSAPDKSGLPSDRFSAERTGGSVSTLTIQRTQQEDSAVYLCASSPDPGRALDGYTFGSGTRLTVV.

V and J are TRBV6-2 or TRBV6-3 and TRBJ2-2; 8 nucleotides agree with TRBD1. The CDR3 length is 16 residues. The germline V gene encodes CDR1 MNHEY and CDR2 SVGEGT. J lost 8 bases, V lost 2 bases, and 10 bases had no gene match. CDR3 protein: CASSYGQGALAGELFF. CDR3 nucleotide sequence: TGTGCCAGCAGTTACGGGCAGGGGGCTCTAGCGGGGGAGCTGTTTTTT.

This clone has just one count. The V gene is TRBV19, the J gene TRBJ1-1; 9 bases are shared with TRBD1. The ends lost 4 bases at V and 4 bases at J; junction bases unmatched: 4. CDR1 is LNHDA, CDR2 SQIVND, per germline (reference sequence). This CDR3 region has 14 residues. DNA for the CDR3: TGTGCCAGTAGTACAACAGGGGGCGTCACTGAAGCTTTCTTT. Translating gives CASSTTGGVTEAFF.

The chain couples TRBV6-2 or TRBV6-3 to TRBJ2-3, with D perhaps TRBD1 (5 bases). Trimming removed 5 bases at V and 7 bases at J, with 10 bases between. This CDR3 comprises 12 residues. In germline, CDR1 is MNHEY, CDR2 SVGEGT. The CDR3 nucleotides are TGTGCCAGCAGTAAAGGGGCGAATACGCAGTATTTT. This encodes CASSKGANTQYF.

Worth noting for this clone: The same CDR3 is also encoded by other DNA sequences in this sample. The gene calls are TRBV30 and TRBJ1-2; D is possibly TRBD1 (5 bases). This CDR3 has 12 residues. The germline V gene encodes CDR1 GTSNPN and CDR2 SVGIG (reference sequence). Trimming took off 3 bases at V and 4 bases at J, with 9 bases between the two ends. The CDR3 coding sequence is TGTGCCTGGAGCACCGGGGCCTATGGCTACACCTTC. This codes for CAWSTGAYGYTF.

The rearrangement uses TRBV7-2 and TRBJ2-7; tentative D call: TRBD2 (6 bases). The CDR3 consists of 14 residues. Germline CDR1 reads SGHTA; CDR2 reads FQGNSA. V lost 2 bases and J lost 4, with 12 bases in between. Here the CDR3 reads CASSLRGGPYEQYF. The CDR3 region has the DNA TGTGCCAGCAGCTTAAGGGGAGGACCTTACGAGCAGTACTTC.

The V and J genes are TRBV5-6 and TRBJ2-3, with a possible D match to TRBD2 (5 bases). Germline CDR1 SGHDT, CDR2 YYEEEE. The length of the CDR3 is 15 residues. V lost 4 bases and J 0 bases, leaving 12 bases between the germline ends. CDR3 bases: TGTGCCAGCAGCAGCGGCATGCCGAGCACAGATACGCAGTATTTT. Translating it yields CASSSGMPSTDTQYF.

The chain couples TRBV6-2 or TRBV6-3 to TRBJ1-2, with D perhaps TRBD1 (5 bases). From germline, CDR1 is MNHEY and CDR2 SVGEGT. Trimming left V 2 bases short and J 7 bases short, with 14 bases between. The CDR3 sequence is 14 residues long. This CDR3 is CASSYLAGPGGYTF. CDR3 DNA: TGTGCCAGCAGTTACCTGGCGGGGCCCGGTGGCTACACCTTC.

This chain joins TRBV27 and TRBJ2-1; TRBD2 might be the D (5 bases). This CDR3 has 13 residues. V lost 8 bases to trimming and J lost 7 bases, with 15 bases between them. CDR1 is MNHEY, CDR2 SMNVEV, per germline (reference sequence). The CDR3 coding sequence is TGTGCCAGCTGCCAGCAGCCGGGGAATGAGCAGTTCTTC. Translation: CASCQQPGNEQFF.

This chain links TRBV6-5 with TRBJ1-5, with D possibly being TRBD1 (5 bases). This CDR3 is 15 amino acids long. Germline V gene data show CDR1 as MNHEY and CDR2 as SVGAGI. V gave up 6 bases and J gave up 1 base, with 13 bases separating them. Here the CDR3 reads CASSLNWGSNQPQHF. CDR3 DNA sequence: TGTGCCAGCAGCTTGAACTGGGGGAGCAATCAGCCCCAGCATTTT.

V is TRBV15 and J is TRBJ1-2, with D unresolved. The CDR3 is 14 amino acids. From germline, CDR1 is LNHNV and CDR2 YYDKDF (reference sequence). Trimming left V 0 bases short and J 4 bases short, with 9 bases between. The CDR3 loop reads CATSREDRGYGYTF. The CDR3 coding sequence is TGTGCCACCAGCAGAGAGGACCGAGGCTATGGCTACACCTTC.